The 6 T cell receptor beta chains given below trace back to one sample, sequenced in a study of T cell responses to AZD1222 COVID-19 vaccine. Sequencing was performed with immunoSEQ multiplex PCR; in TCRdb, only in-frame clones are kept and a portion is missing. The repertoire holds 190,000 or so clones, with approximately 90% as singletons. The sample here was peripheral blood, taken 28 days after the second AZD1222 dose. These receptors all come from an adult who received the AZD1222 COVID-19 vaccine.

V usage is TRBV6-2 or TRBV6-3 and J usage is TRBJ1-5; the D gene is possibly TRBD1 (5 bases). The CDR3 loop spans 14 amino acids. The V end was cut by 2 bases, the J end by 5 bases, with 10 bases between. Germline V gene lookup returns CDR1 MNHEY and CDR2 SVGEGT. As DNA, the CDR3 is TGTGCCAGCAGTTACCACAGGCCCGATCAGCCCCAGCATTTT. Translating it yields CASSYHRPDQPQHF.

This sequence joins TRBV15 and TRBJ2-2, with 7 bases that match TRBD1. CDR3 length: 13 amino acids. The J segment lost 8 bases and the V segment lost 3 bases, leaving 3 bases of the junction unmatched. CDR1 is LNHNV and CDR2 is YYDKDF in the germline V gene (reference sequence). CDR3 sequence reads: CATSSMDRGELFF. DNA of the CDR3: TGTGCCACCAGCAGCATGGACAGGGGGGAGCTGTTTTTT. Using reference TRBV15 and TRBJ2-2 for the parts outside the CDR3, the full variable domain is DAMVIQNPRYQVTQFGKPVTLSCSQTLNHNVMYWYQQKSSQAPKLLFHYYDKDFNNEADTPDNFQSRRPNTSFCFLDIRSPGLGDTAMYLCATSSMDRGELFFGEGSRLTVL.

The chain joins TRBV7-6 to TRBJ2-3; 8 bases line up with TRBD2. CDR3 size: 15 residues. Unmatched junction bases numbered 4, after V lost 0 bases and J lost 5 bases. The germline gives CDR1 SGHVS, CDR2 FNYEAQ. CDR3 loop: CASSLAGRAIDTQYF. DNA for the CDR3: TGTGCCAGCAGCTTAGCCGGGAGGGCTATAGATACGCAGTATTTT.

This clone has more than one count but fewer than ten. The V call is TRBV9, the J call TRBJ2-6, with TRBD2 as a possible D gene (7 bases). Germline assignment: CDR1 SGDLS and CDR2 YYNGEE. This CDR3 contains 18 residues. The ends were cut back, 2 bases at V and 0 bases at J, with 15 bases in the middle. The CDR3 sequence is CASSVRGGDDSGANVLTF. For the CDR3, the DNA is TGTGCCAGCAGCGTCCGAGGGGGGGACGACTCTGGGGCCAACGTCCTGACTTTC.

The chain links TRBV5-1 to TRBJ2-1, with D hard to call. V was cut by 0 bases and J by 0 bases, with 10 bases left in between. Germline-derived CDR1 and CDR2 are SGHRS and YFSETQ. This CDR3 region has 16 residues. The CDR3 sequence is CASSLAPQDSYNEQFF. CDR3 nucleotides: TGCGCCAGCAGCTTGGCCCCTCAGGACTCCTACAATGAGCAGTTCTTC.

The rearrangement uses TRBV7-8 and TRBJ2-1, with TRBD2 matching 9 bases. V gave up 3 bases and J gave up 2 bases; unmatched junction bases: 5. CDR3 size: 16 residues. Germline CDR1 SGHVS, CDR2 FQNEAQ. The CDR3 spells CASSLGTSYTYNEQFF. The CDR3 bases are TGTGCCAGCAGCTTGGGGACTAGCTATACCTACAATGAGCAGTTCTTC.